The rows below give T cell receptor beta chains drawn from one sample of a study of cytomegalovirus exposure and HLA in healthy donors. Repertoires were generated with immunoSEQ multiplex PCR, while TCRdb's copy carries only in-frame clones and drops some. There are about 190,000 clones in the sample; roughly 77% occur only once, and about 4.4% lies in the top ten. The sequenced sample consisted of PBMCs. The receptors were sampled from a man younger than 45 in good health and CMV-seropositive. The conserved cysteine and the conserved F or W are not part of the CDR3 here. Size tells how often a clone was seen (once, few, many) or the class of an expanded clone, and some rows leave it out.

J gene: TRBJ2-1
clone size: -
V gene: TRBV19
CDR3 protein: ASSPSGVPPYNEQF

J gene: TRBJ2-7
clone size: -
V gene: TRBV7-2
CDR3 protein: ASSHRGTGGYEQY

J gene: TRBJ2-3
clone size: -
V gene: TRBV5-1
CDR3 protein: ASAWGGSGTSFSTDTQY

J gene: TRBJ2-1
clone size: -
V gene: TRBV28
CDR3 protein: AAVGTSGRGGPEQF

J gene: TRBJ2-7
clone size: few
V gene: TRBV15
CDR3 protein: ATSRATGNEQY

J gene: TRBJ2-2
clone size: few
V gene: TRBV9
CDR3 protein: ASSLAGANTGELF

J gene: TRBJ2-3
clone size: -
V gene: TRBV9
CDR3 protein: ASSVGPGTSLADTQY

J gene: TRBJ2-1
clone size: -
V gene: TRBV30
CDR3 protein: AWNRDRLNEQF

J gene: TRBJ2-1
clone size: -
V gene: TRBV5-4
CDR3 protein: ASSLLGLASIDEQF

J gene: TRBJ1-4
clone size: -
V gene: TRBV6-4
CDR3 protein: ASSDSGVTTNEKLF